This T cell receptor (beta chain) originates from a study of shared clonotypes between healthy human individuals (dated by TCRdb to about 2020). A note on the overall study: Two women and a few men aged 18 to 49 years were included in the cohort. For each donor, CD4 naive and CD4 memory were each given three plates, CD8 naive was given two plates, and CD8 memory was given one plate. The study deeply sequenced blood TCR repertoires of several healthy adults to estimate repertoire size and the extent of clonotype sharing between individuals. To increase sequencing depth and limit assay-specific biases, TCR repertoire library preparation and sequencing were carried out by different laboratories using diverse techniques. Leukapheresis yielded between about 0.9 and 9.5 billion PBMCs per donor. Overall study results and their limits: Estimated clonotype richness was generally larger for naive than for memory subsets. The genetic and exposure-history diversity represented was limited by the small number of donors. Even with the large sequencing depth, rarefaction of the sorted-subset datasets indicated that sequencing was incomplete. Sharing across several donors was observed for 4.5% to 6.5% of naive CD4, less than 4% of naive CD8, 2% to 2.5% of memory CD4, and roughly 0.43% of memory CD8 clonotypes. Clonotypes shared by all four sorted-subset donors showed higher generation probabilities than non-shared clonotypes. Only blood was sampled, and tissue TCR repertoires likely differ from those in blood. Based on pairwise subsampling, the degree of clonotype sharing among donors was expected to be affected by sequencing depth.

With respect to this clone: What antigen it recognizes has not been identified. Base qualities are not at hand, and no much larger clone is one base apart.

Donors were healthy HIV-negative adults with no recently reported acute infections or vaccinations. Only Caucasian adults living in Nashville, Tennessee, USA were represented among the donors. Magnetic negative selection was used to enrich CD4+ T cells, after which naive cells were positively selected on CD45RA and the negative fraction became the memory subset. Blood was obtained by leukapheresis, after which PBMCs were separated by Ficoll-Histopaque density gradient centrifugation and cryopreserved in liquid nitrogen vapor phase. Analytical flow cytometry was used to check the purity and quantity of each magnetically sorted T cell population. Each sorted fraction had its genomic DNA isolated and then quantified by UV absorbance on a Nanodrop 2000c. Using the deep immunoSEQ assay, TCR CDR3 regions were amplified from genomic DNA by multiplex PCR. Genomic DNA extracted from each cell subset was distributed evenly over all wells of several immunoSEQ 96-well plates, and each plate served as one replicate. For sorted subsets, each replicate PCR was loaded with roughly 190 ng genomic DNA, equivalent to 30,000 or so T cell genomes. Purified libraries were quantified with a Qubit 3.0 fluorometer, sized on a Bioanalyzer 2100, and re-quantified with the KAPA Library Quantification kit. Every immunoSEQ 96-well plate was sequenced on a separate single-read 150-cycle Illumina NextSeq 550 flow cell. In the source study's methods: Because the immunoSEQ output included only junctional sequences and no quality scores, the filtering could not be the same as the filtering used for full-length reads. Sequences were annotated with PyIR, a Python wrapper for IgBLAST v1.9, using IMGT germline references to assign V/J genes and CDR3. Reads with weak V/J assignments (E-value above 1e-6), missing CDR3, stop codons, out-of-frame junctions, or ambiguous translated residues were removed. V3J clonotypes were defined as sequences sharing the same inferred V gene, J gene, and CDR3 amino acid sequence. Percentage overlap between repertoires was computed as shared unique clonotypes divided by the size of the smaller repertoire. Richness of each repertoire was evaluated using RTK rarefaction, the Chao1 estimator, and Recon v2.1 estimates of unobserved clonotypes. Generation probabilities were computed with OLGA for all TCRbeta clonotypes obtained by the gDNA method from a few donors. As stored in TCRdb, this immuneACCESS dataset retains in-frame rearrangements with V and J assigned. A fraction of the clones does not appear; measured against another copy, unresolved V genes explain less than half of the discrepancy, and the remainder lacks a known reason. V and J calls and clone size come straight from that table; D and trimming were deduced from the DNA. The sample includes about 1.5 million clones, with approximately 98% observed a single time. The ten largest clones capture about 0.4% of the sample.

Reading the germline V gene gives CDR1 LGHNA and CDR2 YNFKEQ. V gives up 2 bases and J gives up 7 bases, and the segment between their germline ends measures 8 bases. The CDR3 holds 13 amino acids from the cysteine to the phenylalanine. The retained sequence is limited to the CDR3, 39 bases, with the frame set at the first base. The sequence links TRBV4-2 to TRBJ2-2; confidence is insufficient to name the D gene. This receptor was identified in a man aged 25-45 years in good health. The specimen sequenced was naive CD4+ T cells sorted from blood. This sample's cell subset or site label indicates: CD45RA+ positively selected. The CDR3 is CASSQSWSGELFF. Here is the DNA: TGTGCCAGCAGCCAAAGTTGGAGCGGGGAGCTGTTTTTT.